This TCR beta chain stems from a study of blood T cell repertoires in COVID-19. Whole-study context: Nucleic acid was either cDNA or gDNA, and it came from T cells, B-cell-depleted T cells, or PBMCs.

Authors' analysis steps: Counts of nucleated cells, estimated from reference gene primer amplification, were obtained. Profiling relied on immunoSEQ multiplex PCR, and the TCRdb table lists in-frame clones only, not all of them. D and trimming come from the DNA, and the V and J calls and clone size come from that table. In the table there are 330,000 or so clones, about 92% of which are singletons. Symptom resolution, clearance, or two negative PCRs marked the recovered donors of Cohort 3. The clonotype originates from a woman between 25 and 40 years old who had recovered from COVID-19. Sequenced material: PBMCs or T cells enriched from blood (not recorded which).

CDR3 DNA sequence: TGCGCCAGCAGACCTACTACCGGGACAGTGGAATACTACGAGCAGTACTTC. It specifies CASRPTTGTVEYYEQYF. The chain links TRBV5-1 to TRBJ2-7; 7 positions agree with TRBD1. The germline CDR1 and CDR2 sequences are SGHRS and YFSETQ. This CDR3 is built from 17 residues. V shed 5 bases, J shed 3 bases, and the junction held 17 bases outside the gene matches.